This entry is about one T cell receptor beta chain. Sequencing used immunoSEQ multiplex PCR; TCRdb keeps in-frame clones, though not all of them. The sample lists 200,000 to 250,000 clones, approximately 83% occurring once. This sample was taken from a study of blood T cell repertoires in COVID-19. Turning to the study itself: The samples span acute and convalescent COVID-19 from the United States, Italy and Spain. In each case, the material was cDNA or gDNA derived from T cells, B-cell-depleted T cells, or PBMCs.

The CDR3 loop spans 12 amino acids. The V gene's germline CDR1 is SEHNR and CDR2 FQNEAQ (reference sequence). The ends were cut back, 5 bases at V and 2 bases at J, with 6 bases in the middle. The TCR sequence derives from a man older than 75 with acute or convalescent COVID-19. The sequencing input was peripheral blood. The chain joins TRBV7-9 to TRBJ1-1; D not resolved. CDR3 DNA: TGTGCCAGCAGCCCCCTAAACACTGAAGCTTTCTTT. This gives the protein CASSPLNTEAFF.